This T cell receptor beta chain was sequenced for a study of control samples from healthy donors and cancer patients. The table came from immunoSEQ multiplex PCR; TCRdb's copy has only in-frame clones and leaves some out. The sample carries 160,000 or so clones, 93% recorded once. The TCR comes from a man between 50 and 59 years old in good health. The sample was blood.

For the CDR3, the DNA is TGTGCCAGCACCTCGACAGGGTATGGAAACACCATATATTTT. This translates into CASTSTGYGNTIYF. This rearrangement joins TRBV28 to TRBJ1-3; 7 bases align to TRBD1. CDR1 MDHEN and CDR2 SYDVKM come from the germline V gene. The V and J ends lost 7 bases and 3 bases, in that order; junction bases with no gene match: 6. The CDR3 consists of 14 residues.